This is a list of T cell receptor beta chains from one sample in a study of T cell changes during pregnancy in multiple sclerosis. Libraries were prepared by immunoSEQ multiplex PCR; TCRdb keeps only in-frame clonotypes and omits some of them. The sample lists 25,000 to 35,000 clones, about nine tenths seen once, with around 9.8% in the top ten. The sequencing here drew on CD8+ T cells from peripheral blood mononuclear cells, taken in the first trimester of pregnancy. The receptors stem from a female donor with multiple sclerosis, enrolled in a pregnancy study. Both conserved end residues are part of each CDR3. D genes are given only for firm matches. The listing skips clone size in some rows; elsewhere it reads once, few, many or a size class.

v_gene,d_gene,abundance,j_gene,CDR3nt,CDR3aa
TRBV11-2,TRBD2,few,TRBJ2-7,TGTGCCAGCAGCTTGGGGAGGGGCTCCTACGAGCAGTACTTC,CASSLGRGSYEQYF
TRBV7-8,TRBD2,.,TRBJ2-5,TGTGCCAGCAGCTTAGCGCTTGGAGTAGCGGGAGAGCAAGAGACCCAGTACTTC,CASSLALGVAGEQETQYF
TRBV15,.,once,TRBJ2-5,TGTGCCACCAGCAGTGGGGTGGGGCCAAATGAGGAGACCCAGTACTTC,CATSSGVGPNEETQYF
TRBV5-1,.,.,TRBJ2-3,TGCGCCAGCAGCTTGGATGGGGCCGGCACAGATACGCAGTATTTT,CASSLDGAGTDTQYF
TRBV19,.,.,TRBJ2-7,TGTGCCAGTAGGCCCCGAGGAATTGGGTACGAGCAGTACTTC,CASRPRGIGYEQYF
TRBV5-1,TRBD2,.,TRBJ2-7,TGCGCCAGCAGCGCTCTGGGGGGGTCTACTGACGAGCAGTACTTC,CASSALGGSTDEQYF
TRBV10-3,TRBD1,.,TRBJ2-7,TGTGCCATCAGTGAGCAGGGGGCCGAGCAGTACTTC,CAISEQGAEQYF
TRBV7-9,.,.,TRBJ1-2,TGTGCCAGCAGCCCGGGACAAGGGTATTATGGCTACACCTTC,CASSPGQGYYGYTF
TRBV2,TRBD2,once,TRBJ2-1,TGTGCCAGCAGCGATCATACCGGGACTAGCGGGGGGATCAACAATGAGCAGTTCTTC,CASSDHTGTSGGINNEQFF
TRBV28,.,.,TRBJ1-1,TGTGCCAGCAGTTCACCAACAGGCCTAGGGACTGAAGCTTTCTTT,CASSSPTGLGTEAFF
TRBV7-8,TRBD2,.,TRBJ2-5,TGTGCCAGCAGCTTATCTCCTAGCGGGGTTGAGACCCAGTACTTC,CASSLSPSGVETQYF
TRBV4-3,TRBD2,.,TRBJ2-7,TGCGCCAGCAGCCCCAGCGGGGGGGCTCCCTACGAGCAGTACTTC,CASSPSGGAPYEQYF
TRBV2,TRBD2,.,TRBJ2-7,TGTGCCACCGGGACTAGCGGGACCTACGAGCAGTACTTC,CATGTSGTYEQYF
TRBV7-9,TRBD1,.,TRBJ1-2,TGTGCCAGCAGTTCCGGGACAGTCGGCTATGGCTACACCTTC,CASSSGTVGYGYTF
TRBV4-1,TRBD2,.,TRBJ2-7,TGCGCCAGCAGCCAAGTTCTAGCGGGGGGGCCCCACGAGCAGTACTTC,CASSQVLAGGPHEQYF
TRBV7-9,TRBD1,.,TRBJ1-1,TGTGCCAGCAGCCGAACTGGACAGGGGTTGGGCACTGAAGCTTTCTTT,CASSRTGQGLGTEAFF
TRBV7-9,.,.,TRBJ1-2,TGTGCCAGCAGCTTAGGACACCTGCCGAACTATGGCTACACCTTC,CASSLGHLPNYGYTF
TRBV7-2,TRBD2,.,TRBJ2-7,TGTGCCAGCAGCCCTAGACTAGCGGGAGGCTTTCGCTACGAGCAGTACTTC,CASSPRLAGGFRYEQYF
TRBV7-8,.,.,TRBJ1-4,TGTGCCAGCAGCCCCACGGGGTGGAATGAAAAACTGTTTTTT,CASSPTGWNEKLFF
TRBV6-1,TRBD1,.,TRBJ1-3,TGTGCCAGCACGGGAACAGGGGTTATAAACACCATATATTTT,CASTGTGVINTIYF
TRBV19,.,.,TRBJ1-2,TGTGCCAGTAGTCCCTTCGGCGGCTACTATGGCTACACCTTC,CASSPFGGYYGYTF
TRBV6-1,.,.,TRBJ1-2,TGTGCCAGCAGTGAAGGCGCAGGGGATGGCTACACCTTC,CASSEGAGDGYTF
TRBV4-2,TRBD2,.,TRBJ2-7,TGTGCCAGCAGCCAAGGGGATAGCGGGACCTACGAGCAGTACTTC,CASSQGDSGTYEQYF
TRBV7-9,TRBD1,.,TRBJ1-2,TGTGCCAGCAGCGCCGGGACAGGCTTTTTTGGCTACACCTTC,CASSAGTGFFGYTF
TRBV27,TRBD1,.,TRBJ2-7,TGTGCCAGCAGTTTAACTTACTGGGACAGTACCTACGAGCAGTACTTC,CASSLTYWDSTYEQYF
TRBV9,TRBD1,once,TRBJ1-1,TGTGCCAGCAGCGCCCAGCACCAGGGGGCCACTGAAGCTTTCTTT,CASSAQHQGATEAFF
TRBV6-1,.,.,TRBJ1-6,TGTGCCAGCAGTAAAGACACAGATAATTCACCCCTCCACTTT,CASSKDTDNSPLHF
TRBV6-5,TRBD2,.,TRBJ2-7,TGTGCCAGCAGTTACTCGTTTCGGGAGGGCCTAAACGAGCAGTACTTC,CASSYSFREGLNEQYF
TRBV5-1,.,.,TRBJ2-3,TGCGCCAGCAGCTTGGACAGGGGCACAGATACGCAGTATTTT,CASSLDRGTDTQYF
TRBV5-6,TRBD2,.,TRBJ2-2,TGTGCCAGCAGCTTGGCATCGGGTATCGGGAGGGCAAACACCGGGGAGCTGTTTTTT,CASSLASGIGRANTGELFF
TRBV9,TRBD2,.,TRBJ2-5,TGTGCCAGCAGCGTAGGAGATAGCGGGGGAGAGACCCAGTACTTC,CASSVGDSGGETQYF
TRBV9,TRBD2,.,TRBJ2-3,TGTGCCAGCAGCAAACGCGAGACTAGCGAGGTTGAAGATACGCAGTATTTT,CASSKRETSEVEDTQYF
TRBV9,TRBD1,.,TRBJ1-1,TGTGCCAGCAGCGTGGGGACAGCCGTGGAGTACACTGAAGCTTTCTTT,CASSVGTAVEYTEAFF
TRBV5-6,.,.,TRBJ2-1,TGTGCCAGCAGTGGACAGAACTCCTACAATGAGCAGTTCTTC,CASSGQNSYNEQFF
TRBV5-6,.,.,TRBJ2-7,TGTGCCAGCAGCCTCGAGGTACACTACGAGCAGTACTTC,CASSLEVHYEQYF
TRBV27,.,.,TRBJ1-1,TGTGCCACCAGTTCGTGGAACACTGAAGCTTTCTTT,CATSSWNTEAFF
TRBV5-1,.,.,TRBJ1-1,TGCGCCAGCAGCTTGCACAAGAACACTGAAGCTTTCTTT,CASSLHKNTEAFF
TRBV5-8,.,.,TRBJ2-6,TGTGCCAGCAGCCACGGTTATCAGGGTCTCTGGGCCAACGTCCTGACTTTC,CASSHGYQGLWANVLTF
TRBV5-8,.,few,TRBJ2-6,TGTGCCAGCAGCCCGAGAGCAGGGGCACACTCTGGGGCCAACGTCCTGACTTTC,CASSPRAGAHSGANVLTF
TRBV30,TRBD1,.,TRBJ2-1,TGTGCCTGGACCCGGGACAGTTCGTCCCCAAGCCAGTTCTTC,CAWTRDSSSPSQFF
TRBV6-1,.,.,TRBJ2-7,TGTGCCAGCAGTGAACTGGCCCCGCTCTCCGAGCAGTACTTC,CASSELAPLSEQYF
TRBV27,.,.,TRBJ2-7,TGTGCCAGCAGAATGGCCGGGTCCTCCTACGAGCAGTACTTC,CASRMAGSSYEQYF
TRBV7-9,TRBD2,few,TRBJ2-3,TGTGCCAGCAGCTTCGGGACTAGCGGGATTGCAGATACGCAGTATTTT,CASSFGTSGIADTQYF
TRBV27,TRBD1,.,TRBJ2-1,TGTGCCAGCACCCTTAGACAGGGGAATGAGCAGTTCTTC,CASTLRQGNEQFF
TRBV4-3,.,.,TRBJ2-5,TGCGCCAGCAGCCAAGAACTTAGACTCGAGGGGGTCGGAGAGACCCAGTACTTC,CASSQELRLEGVGETQYF
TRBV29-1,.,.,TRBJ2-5,TGCAGCGTTTCCCTGGAGGTCCCATTACAAGAGACCCAGTACTTC,CSVSLEVPLQETQYF
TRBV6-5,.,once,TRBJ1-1,TGTGCCAGCAGTTACGGTGAGATTTCTAACACTGAAGCTTTCTTT,CASSYGEISNTEAFF
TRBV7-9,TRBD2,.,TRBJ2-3,TGTGCCAGCCTCTTTCTAGCGGGAGGGTCAGATACGCAGTATTTT,CASLFLAGGSDTQYF
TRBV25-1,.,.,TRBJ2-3,TGTGCCAGCAGTGACTGGCCAGCGACAGATACGCAGTATTTT,CASSDWPATDTQYF